This TCR beta chain appears in the sequencing data of a study of shared clonotypes between healthy human individuals. Study-wide points: An effect of sequencing depth on clonotype sharing among donors was expected.

Across several immunoSEQ plates, the genomic DNA of each subset was split evenly. Assay: immunoSEQ multiplex PCR; the TCRdb copy retains only in-frame clones and omits some. The sample lists about 2.1 million clones; roughly 95% were seen once. The V gene's germline CDR1 is SGHAT and CDR2 FQDESV (reference sequence). This CDR3 comprises 16 residues. Trimming removed 3 bases from V and 4 bases from J, with 19 bases in between. On this clone: Its antigen is still unknown.

Naive CD8 isolation took CD45RO-negative cells positively selected for CCR7 and excluded terminally differentiated effector memory CD45RA+ cells. The chain joins TRBV11-1 to TRBJ2-7; possible D gene TRBD2, 6 bases. This sequence originates from a man in his late teens or twenties in good health. Some clones in this sample may be carry-over from other donors' samples. The sequenced material came from naive CD8+ T cells from PBMCs. CDR3 bases: TGTGCCAGCAGCTTGGACCGAAGCGGGCACTATTACGAGCAGTACTTC. Translated: CASSLDRSGHYYEQYF.